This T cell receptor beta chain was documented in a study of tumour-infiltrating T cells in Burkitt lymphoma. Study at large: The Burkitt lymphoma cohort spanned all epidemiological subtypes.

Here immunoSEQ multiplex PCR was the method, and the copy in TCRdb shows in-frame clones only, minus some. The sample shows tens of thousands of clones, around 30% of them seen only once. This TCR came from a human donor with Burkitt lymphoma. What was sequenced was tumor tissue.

CDR3 amino acids: CASSLVGTGSWNEQFF. CDR3 in DNA: TGTGCCAGCAGCTTGGTGGGGACAGGGAGTTGGAATGAGCAGTTCTTC. The chain recombines TRBV7-2 with TRBJ2-1, with TRBD1 matching 9 bases. The V gene's germline CDR1 is SGHTA and CDR2 FQGNSA. V shed 3 bases, J shed 7 bases, and the junction held 10 bases outside the gene matches. This CDR3 has 16 amino acids.